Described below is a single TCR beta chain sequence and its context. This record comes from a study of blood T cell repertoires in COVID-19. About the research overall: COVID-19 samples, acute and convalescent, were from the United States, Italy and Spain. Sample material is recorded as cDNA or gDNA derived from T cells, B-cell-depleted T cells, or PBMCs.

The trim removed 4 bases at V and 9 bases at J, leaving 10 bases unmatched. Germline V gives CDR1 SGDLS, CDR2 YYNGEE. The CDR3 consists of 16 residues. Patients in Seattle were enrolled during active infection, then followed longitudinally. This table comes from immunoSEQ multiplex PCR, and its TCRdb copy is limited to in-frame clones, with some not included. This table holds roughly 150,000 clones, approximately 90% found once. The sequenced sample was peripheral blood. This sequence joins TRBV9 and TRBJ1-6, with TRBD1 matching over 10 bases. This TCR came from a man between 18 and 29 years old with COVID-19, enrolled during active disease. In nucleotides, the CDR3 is TGTGCCAGCAGCTCAAGGACAGGGGGGCGTGGTTCACCCCTCCACTTT. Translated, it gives CASSSRTGGRGSPLHF.